This section outlines one T cell receptor beta chain sequence together with its context. Per the germline V gene, CDR1 is DFQATT and CDR2 is SNEGSKA (reference sequence). This CDR3 comprises 15 residues. The data belong to a study of T cells expressing NK-cell markers. TCRdb re-called the 5' RACE reads and shows each CDR3 protein once, DNA omitted. This table holds roughly 380,000 distinct CDR3 sequences. This sequence joins TRBV20-1 and TRBJ2-7. The receptor's source is a man aged 18 to 69 in good health. Sequencing input: blood T cells: a sorted CD56 or NKG2C T cell subset, CD4+ or CD8+ T cells, or bulk PBMC T cells (not recorded which). CDR3 sequence reads: CSARGSETASYEQYF.